A single sample is the source of the 17 T cell receptor beta chains below, sequenced in a study of shared clonotypes between healthy human individuals. Terminally differentiated effector memory CD45RA+ cells were excluded from the naive CD8 cells, which were CD45RO-negative and positively selected for CCR7. The method was immunoSEQ multiplex PCR; TCRdb's version includes in-frame clones alone and lacks a portion of them. The sample lists approximately 2,000,000 clones; around 93% were seen once. The sample consisted of naive CD8+ T cells from PBMCs. The receptors derive from a man between 18 and 29 years old in good health. Some clones in this sample may be carry-over from other donors' samples.

This clone was detected only once. V gene TRBV7-8 combines with J gene TRBJ2-2; the D gene is possibly TRBD1 (6 bases). The CDR3 is 16 residues long. Germline V gene lookup returns CDR1 SGHVS and CDR2 FQNEAQ. Trimming cost V 2 bases and J 6 bases, with 16 bases left between them. The CDR3 region is CASSLTGTRAPGELFF. CDR3 DNA sequence: TGTGCCAGCAGCTTAACTGGGACAAGGGCCCCCGGGGAGCTGTTTTTT.

V is TRBV19 and J is TRBJ2-7, with TRBD1 identical over 10 bases. V was pared by 5 bases and J by 0 bases, with 4 bases of the junction left unmatched. The CDR3 runs to 15 residues. Germline CDR1 LNHDA, CDR2 SQIVND (reference sequence). The CDR3 DNA follows: TGTGCCAGTAGTTGGGGACAGGGGAGCTCCTACGAGCAGTACTTC. This translates into CASSWGQGSSYEQYF.

This chain links TRBV15 with TRBJ1-1; weak D call: TRBD1 (5 bases). The CDR3 has 14 residues. CDR1 is LNHNV and CDR2 is YYDKDF in the germline V gene (reference sequence). Trimming cost V 4 bases and J 7 bases, with 16 bases left between them. The CDR3 DNA sequence: TGTGCCACCAGCAAGTTAGAGGGGTCTAATGAAGCTTTCTTT. Translation: CATSKLEGSNEAFF.

The chain combines TRBV5-6 with TRBJ2-1, with 7 nucleotides matching TRBD1. The CDR3 has 12 residues. CDR1 is SGHDT, CDR2 YYEEEE, per germline. V was pared by 0 bases and J by 14 bases, with 5 bases of the junction left unmatched. The CDR3 sequence is CASSLAGTVEFF. The CDR3 DNA reads TGTGCCAGCAGCTTGGCCGGGACAGTCGAGTTCTTC.

This chain uses TRBV13 with TRBJ2-2; tentative D call: TRBD2 (6 bases). The CDR3 consists of 16 residues. CDR1 PRHDT and CDR2 FYEKMQ come from the germline V gene (reference sequence). V shed 1 base and J shed 4 bases, with 13 bases lying between them. Written as DNA, the CDR3 is TGTGCCAGCAGCTTAGAAGGAGGGCTTGGCACCGGGGAGCTGTTTTTT. It codes for CASSLEGGLGTGELFF.

CDR3 amino acids: CASSRPDRATLNTEAFF. The CDR3 DNA is TGCGCCAGCAGCCGCCCGGACAGGGCTACCCTCAACACTGAAGCTTTCTTT. The rearrangement links TRBV4-1 to TRBJ1-1; 8 nucleotides match TRBD1. Trimming removed 4 bases from V and 2 bases from J; junction bases left unmatched: 12. The CDR3 covers 17 residues. Germline CDR1 reads MGHRA; CDR2 reads YSYEKL.

The rearrangement links TRBV13 to TRBJ2-5, with 10 bases aligning to TRBD2. J was trimmed by 2 bases and V by 3 bases; bases with no gene match: 15. The CDR3 spans 19 residues. Germline V CDR1 and CDR2: PRHDT, FYEKMQ (reference sequence). This CDR3 is CASSFPSSASGGRQETQYF. The CDR3 coding sequence is TGTGCCAGCAGCTTTCCGTCGTCGGCTAGCGGGGGCCGGCAAGAGACCCAGTACTTC.

This chain uses TRBV6-5 with TRBJ2-5; TRBD1 matches at 7 bases. The J segment lost 3 bases and the V segment lost 0 bases, leaving 4 bases of the junction unmatched. Looked up from germline, CDR1 is MNHEY and CDR2 is SVGAGI. The CDR3 length is 15 residues. The CDR3 sequence: CASSYSAGTEETQYF. The CDR3 bases are TGTGCCAGCAGTTACTCGGCCGGGACAGAAGAGACCCAGTACTTC.

V gene TRBV28 combines with J gene TRBJ2-7; 8 nucleotides agree with TRBD1. The germline V gene encodes CDR1 MDHEN and CDR2 SYDVKM. Unmatched junction bases numbered 9, after V lost 6 bases and J lost 5 bases. CDR3 length: 14 residues. The CDR3 nucleotides read TGTGCCAGCAGCGACCCGGGACAGGCAAACGAGCAGTACTTC. This gives the protein CASSDPGQANEQYF.

The rearrangement uses TRBV27 and TRBJ2-1, with D hard to call. Deletions cut 3 bases from V and 4 bases from J, with 13 bases between. The CDR3 has 15 amino acids. From germline, CDR1 is MNHEY and CDR2 SMNVEV (reference sequence). CDR3 in amino acids: CASSLWSRSYNEQFF. The CDR3 DNA reads as TGTGCCAGCAGTTTGTGGAGTCGGAGTTACAATGAGCAGTTCTTC.

As regards this clone: Different DNA sequences within this sample yield the same CDR3. The chain combines TRBV28 with TRBJ1-1; D is unclear. Trimming pared 2 bases from V and 0 bases from J, leaving 4 bases between. Per the germline V gene, CDR1 is MDHEN and CDR2 is SYDVKM. The CDR3 has 13 amino acids. In DNA form, the CDR3 reads TGTGCCAGCAGTTTACTCATGAACACTGAAGCTTTCTTT. Its translation is CASSLLMNTEAFF.

This sequence joins TRBV6-1 and TRBJ1-3; 10 bases are a match to TRBD1. V was pared by 6 bases and J by 8 bases, with 7 bases of the junction left unmatched. CDR3 length: 14 amino acids. Germline CDR1 reads MNHNS; CDR2 reads SASEGT. The CDR3 is CASRTTGGLDTIYF. CDR3 nucleotides: TGTGCCAGCAGGACGACAGGGGGCCTAGACACCATATATTTT.

This clone was seen once. The rearrangement links TRBV7-2 to TRBJ2-5; tentatively, D is TRBD1 or TRBD2 (5 bases each). V was trimmed by 5 bases and J by 5 bases, leaving 21 bases between them. The V gene's germline CDR1 is SGHTA and CDR2 FQGNSA. This CDR3 has 16 amino acids. The CDR3 DNA reads as TGTGCCAGCAGCCCAGCCTTCGAGGGGAGAGTGGAGACCCAGTACTTC. Translating it yields CASSPAFEGRVETQYF.

V gene TRBV27 combines with J gene TRBJ2-5; D is ambiguous. The DNA end lines up better with TRBJ2-7; the J call may be wrong. The CDR3 is made up of 13 amino acids. In germline, CDR1 is MNHEY, CDR2 SMNVEV (reference sequence). For the CDR3, the DNA is TGTGCCAGCAGTTTATTGGCTGGGGTCGAGCAGTACTTC. This codes for CASSLLAGVEQYF.

The rearrangement joins TRBV6-1 to TRBJ2-2, with no clear D. The CDR3 sequence is 12 residues long. In germline, CDR1 is MNHNS, CDR2 SASEGT. V was shortened by 7 bases and J by 1 base, with 4 bases between the two germline ends. The CDR3 DNA reads as TGTGCCAGCATGAGGAACACCGGGGAGCTGTTTTTT. It translates to CASMRNTGELFF.

The rearrangement links TRBV27 to TRBJ2-7, with TRBD2 matching 8 bases. Per germline, CDR1 MNHEY and CDR2 SMNVEV (reference sequence). The CDR3 extends over 15 amino acids. V gave up 6 bases and J gave up 2 bases; unmatched junction bases: 9. The DNA of the CDR3 is TGTGCCAGCAGCTATCCCGGGACTAGTCCCTACGAGCAGTACTTC. This encodes CASSYPGTSPYEQYF.

The CDR3 DNA follows: TGTGCCAGCAGCTGGGGGCTAGCGGGAGTAAGAGCCGAGCAGTACTTC. This translates into CASSWGLAGVRAEQYF. The chain has TRBV5-4 and TRBJ2-7; 10 nucleotides match TRBD2. The germline V gene encodes CDR1 SGHNT and CDR2 YYREEE (reference sequence). The CDR3 has 16 amino acids. V gave up 3 bases and J gave up 6 bases; unmatched junction bases: 12.